One and the same sample provided the 11 T cell receptor beta chains below, sequenced in a study of T cells in localized non-small cell lung cancer. Profiled with immunoSEQ multiplex PCR; TCRdb holds only in-frame clones, not every one. The sample lists around 70,000 clones; 80% to 90% were seen once. The sequencing used peripheral blood, collected before any cancer treatment. These receptors came from a male donor at least 60 years old with stage III squamous cell lung carcinoma.

The chain combines TRBV27 with TRBJ1-1; D is ambiguous. With 6 bases removed from V and 2 bases from J, the gap between germline ends came to 16 bases. Germline CDR1 reads MNHEY; CDR2 reads SMNVEV (reference sequence). This CDR3 spans 15 amino acids. CDR3 residues: CASRKRGGRNTEAFF. DNA for the CDR3: TGTGCCAGCAGAAAGAGAGGTGGGCGAAACACTGAAGCTTTCTTT.

CDR3 DNA: TGTGCCAGCATTTTAAATTGGGACTCTGGAAACACCATATATTTT. It is translated as CASILNWDSGNTIYF. The chain carries TRBV6-5 and TRBJ1-3, with unresolved D. The CDR3 runs to 15 residues. Per germline, CDR1 MNHEY and CDR2 SVGAGI. V dropped 7 bases and J dropped 0 bases, with 13 bases sitting between them.

This clone has only one observation. The gene calls are TRBV10-3 and TRBJ2-1; D remains unclear. Germline lookup yields CDR1 ENHRY and CDR2 SYGVKD. V lost 0 bases to trimming and J lost 9 bases, with 12 bases between them. The CDR3 totals 14 residues. This CDR3 reads CAISESGVPGEQFF. CDR3 in DNA: TGTGCCATCAGTGAGTCAGGCGTCCCGGGTGAGCAGTTCTTC.

This clone was observed a single time. This chain joins TRBV6-6 and TRBJ2-7; D unresolved. CDR1 and CDR2 (germline): MNHNY, SVGAGI (reference sequence). Trimming cost V 5 bases and J 2 bases, with 10 bases left between them. The CDR3 consists of 13 residues. DNA of the CDR3: TGTGCCAGCAGTCTATCCAGAGCCTACGAGCAGTACGTC. It yields the protein CASSLSRAYEQYV.

The count of this clone is one. V usage is TRBV10-3 and J usage is TRBJ2-1, with D hard to call. The length of the CDR3 is 12 residues. The germline V gene has CDR1 ENHRY and CDR2 SYGVKD. V lost 4 bases and J lost 7, with 8 bases in between. This CDR3 is CAISVSANEQFF. CDR3 bases: TGTGCCATCAGTGTCTCGGCGAATGAGCAGTTCTTC.

The V call is TRBV4-1, the J call TRBJ1-1; D remains unclear. There are 17 residues in the CDR3. Germline V CDR1 and CDR2: MGHRA, YSYEKL. The V and J ends lost 0 bases and 3 bases respectively, with 17 bases between them. CDR3 sequence: CASSQDHSRLRDTEAFF. For the CDR3, the DNA is TGCGCCAGCAGCCAAGATCACTCTCGGTTAAGGGACACTGAAGCTTTCTTT.

This clone has a handful of counts. DNA of the CDR3: TGTGCCATTCGGGAGGGGGGAAGACAAGAGACCCAGTACTTC. Its protein is CAIREGGRQETQYF. This sequence joins TRBV10-3 and TRBJ2-5; 8 positions agree with TRBD2. V was pared by 9 bases and J by 2 bases, with 8 bases of the junction left unmatched. This CDR3 region has 14 residues. Germline CDR1 and CDR2: ENHRY and SYGVKD.

This clone has more than one count but fewer than ten. This sequence joins TRBV29-1 and TRBJ1-1; 11 positions match TRBD1. V shed 6 bases and J 5 bases; nucleotides not matched to a gene: 5. Germline V gene data show CDR1 as SQVTM and CDR2 as ANQGSEA. The CDR3 is 13 amino acids. The CDR3 DNA reads TGCAGCGTCCGGACAGGGGGCAATACTGAAGCTTTCTTT. This codes for CSVRTGGNTEAFF. Filled out from reference TRBV29-1 and TRBJ1-1, the complete variable domain reads SAVISQKPSRDICQRGTSLTIQCQVDSQVTMMFWYRQQPGQSLTLIATANQGSEATYESGFVIDKFPISRPNLTFSTLTVSNMSPEDSSIYLCSVRTGGNTEAFFGQGTRLTVV.

This rearrangement joins TRBV9 to TRBJ1-5; the D gene is possibly TRBD1 (5 bases). Deletions cut 0 bases from V and 4 bases from J, with 8 bases between. The CDR3 sequence is 14 residues long. Germline V gene lookup returns CDR1 SGDLS and CDR2 YYNGEE. This CDR3 is CASSVGQNNQPQHF. In nucleotides, the CDR3 is TGTGCCAGCAGCGTAGGACAGAATAATCAGCCCCAGCATTTT.

The genes are TRBV7-6 and TRBJ2-5; TRBD2 matches at 8 bases. Germline V lookup: CDR1 SGHVS, CDR2 FNYEAQ. V gave up 2 bases and J gave up 5 bases; unmatched junction bases: 4. The CDR3 extends over 14 amino acids. The CDR3 DNA is TGTGCCAGCAGCTTAACTAGCGGCGGGGAGACCCAGTACTTC. This sequence encodes CASSLTSGGETQYF.

A few counts support this clone. The chain is built from TRBV9 and TRBJ2-1, with 13 bases lining up with TRBD2. The ends lost 1 base at V and 4 bases at J; junction bases unmatched: 8. Germline loops: CDR1 SGDLS, CDR2 YYNGEE. CDR3 size: 18 residues. The CDR3 nucleotides are TGTGCCAGCAGCGTAACCACTAGCGGGGGGGCAGGATACAATGAGCAGTTCTTC. This sequence encodes CASSVTTSGGAGYNEQFF.